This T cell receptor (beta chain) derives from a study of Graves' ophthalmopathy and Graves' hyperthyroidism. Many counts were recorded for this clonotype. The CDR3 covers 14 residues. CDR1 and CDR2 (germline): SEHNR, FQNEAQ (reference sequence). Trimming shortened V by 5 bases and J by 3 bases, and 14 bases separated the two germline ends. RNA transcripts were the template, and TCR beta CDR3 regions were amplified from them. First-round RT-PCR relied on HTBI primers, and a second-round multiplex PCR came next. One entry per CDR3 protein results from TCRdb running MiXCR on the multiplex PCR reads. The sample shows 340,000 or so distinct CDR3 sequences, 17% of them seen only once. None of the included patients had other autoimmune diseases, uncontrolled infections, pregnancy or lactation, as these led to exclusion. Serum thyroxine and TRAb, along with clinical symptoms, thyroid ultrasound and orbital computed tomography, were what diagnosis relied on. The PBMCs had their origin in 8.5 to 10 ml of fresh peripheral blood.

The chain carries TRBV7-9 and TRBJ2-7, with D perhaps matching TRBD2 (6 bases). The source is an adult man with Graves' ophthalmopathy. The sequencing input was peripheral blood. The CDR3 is CASSPPAGRYEQYF. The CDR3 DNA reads TGTGCCAGCAGCCCTCCGGCGGGGCGCTACGAGCAGTACTTC.